The 26 T cell receptor beta chains below all came from one sample that was sequenced in a study of blood T cells in healthy people across ages. A second PCR, run for about 6 to 12 cycles, used a sample-barcoded 5' primer plus a J-beta primer mix. TCRdb re-analysed the 5' RACE reads in MiXCR, keeping a single row per CDR3 protein. The sample has fewer than 900,000 distinct CDR3 sequences, about 52% seen once. Sequencing used blood. The receptor set was obtained from a woman in her fifties or sixties in good health.

A single count supports this clonotype. The gene calls are TRBV20-1 and TRBJ2-5; D gene unclear. The germline V and J ends were trimmed by 5 bases and 2 bases, with 12 bases remaining between them. Looked up from germline, CDR1 is DFQATT and CDR2 is SNEGSKA (reference sequence). The CDR3 contains 13 residues. The CDR3 sequence: CSASSGSQETQYF. CDR3 sequence (DNA): TGCAGTGCTTCATCTGGATCTCAAGAGACCCAGTACTTC.

The chain joins TRBV15 to TRBJ2-1; 8 bases align to TRBD2. The CDR3 is 18 amino acids. Germline CDR1 is LNHNV and CDR2 is YYDKDF (reference sequence). Trimming at V came to 0 bases and at J to 1 base, leaving 8 bases not matched to a gene. The CDR3 loop reads CATSRDLGSGISYNEQFF. The CDR3 DNA reads TGTGCCACCAGCAGAGATCTGGGTAGCGGGATATCCTACAATGAGCAGTTCTTC.

This clonotype was detected many times. The CDR3 DNA sequence: TGCAGCGTTGAAGGAAACCAAGAGACCCAGTACTTC. It translates to CSVEGNQETQYF. This chain uses TRBV29-1 with TRBJ2-5, with D hard to call. The CDR3 has 12 residues. Trimming left V 1 base short and J 0 bases short, with 3 bases between. Germline assignment: CDR1 SQVTM and CDR2 ANQGSEA. The full variable domain, with the rest looked up from reference TRBV29-1 and TRBJ2-5, is SAVISQKPSRDICQRGTSLTIQCQVDSQVTMMFWYRQQPGQSLTLIATANQGSEATYESGFVIDKFPISRPNLTFSTLTVSNMSPEDSSIYLCSVEGNQETQYFGPGTRLLVL.

This clonotype was observed a few times. The chain combines TRBV3-1 with TRBJ2-6; D unresolved. CDR3 length: 15 amino acids. The germline gives CDR1 LGHDT, CDR2 YNNKEL (reference sequence). V was cut by 5 bases and J by 0 bases, with 8 bases left in between. CDR3 DNA sequence: TGTGCCAGCAGCGCCCAGTTCTCTGGGGCCAACGTCCTGACTTTC. Protein product: CASSAQFSGANVLTF.

This chain uses TRBV24-1 with TRBJ2-7; 8 nucleotides align to TRBD2. The CDR3 extends over 13 amino acids. Germline values: CDR1 KGHDR, CDR2 SFDVKD. V lost 7 bases, J lost 7 bases, and 8 bases stayed unmatched. The CDR3 DNA is TGTGCCACCAGGGAAGCGGGAGACAATGAGCAGTACTTC. Residues: CATREAGDNEQYF.

This chain joins TRBV29-1 and TRBJ2-1; 9 bases map to TRBD2. The CDR3 length is 16 residues. The V and J ends lost 2 bases and 5 bases, in that order; junction bases with no gene match: 10. Germline CDR1 is SQVTM and CDR2 is ANQGSEA. CDR3 in amino acids: CSVESTSGYFHNEQFF. The CDR3 region has the DNA TGCAGCGTTGAAAGTACTAGCGGGTACTTCCACAATGAGCAGTTCTTC.

J is TRBJ1-1 and V is TRBV20-1; the D gene is possibly TRBD1 (6 bases). Trimming shortened V by 4 bases and J by 5 bases, and 17 bases separated the two germline ends. The CDR3 sequence is 14 residues long. CDR1 and CDR2 (germline): DFQATT, SNEGSKA (reference sequence). CDR3 bases: TGCAGTGCTAAGAACCAGGGGAAGAGAACTGAAGCTTTCTTT. It encodes CSAKNQGKRTEAFF.

The chain employs TRBV5-1 and TRBJ1-1; weak D call: TRBD1 (5 bases). Looked up from germline, CDR1 is SGHRS and CDR2 is YFSETQ. CDR3 length equals 16 residues. The V gene lost 4 bases and the J gene lost 0 bases, with 16 bases spanning the gap. In DNA form, the CDR3 reads TGCGCCAGCAGCGTCAGACAGAATACTATGAACACTGAAGCTTTCTTT. Encoded protein: CASSVRQNTMNTEAFF.

This clonotype was recorded a few times. V gene TRBV10-3 combines with J gene TRBJ2-3, with TRBD1 matching 7 bases. The CDR3 extends over 16 amino acids. The germline gives CDR1 ENHRY, CDR2 SYGVKD. Trimming took 3 bases from V and 0 from J; bases not matched to a gene: 6. Here the CDR3 DNA reads TGTGCCATCAGTGATAGGACAGGCGATAGCACAGATACGCAGTATTTT. Its protein product is CAISDRTGDSTDTQYF.

The chain uses TRBV20-1 and TRBJ2-7; TRBD1 agrees at 8 bases. V shed 6 bases, J shed 6 bases, and the junction held 13 bases outside the gene matches. The germline V gene has CDR1 DFQATT and CDR2 SNEGSKA (reference sequence). This CDR3 is 14 amino acids long. CDR3 DNA sequence: TGCAGTGCCCTCGTGCCGACAGGGGCCTCCGAGCAGTACTTC. Translated: CSALVPTGASEQYF.

This chain uses TRBV4-3 with TRBJ2-5; the D is unclear. CDR3 size: 15 residues. V lost 0 bases and J 4 bases, leaving 12 bases between the germline ends. Germline V CDR1 and CDR2: LGHNA, YSLEER. The CDR3 reads CASSQEGHSGETQYF. In DNA form, the CDR3 reads TGCGCCAGCAGCCAAGAAGGTCACAGTGGAGAGACCCAGTACTTC.

This clonotype was seen repeatedly, ten times or more. J is TRBJ2-1 and V is TRBV20-1, with D hard to call. Trimming took 0 bases from V and 6 from J, leaving 6 bases between them. Germline V gene data show CDR1 as DFQATT and CDR2 as SNEGSKA (reference sequence). The CDR3 length is 12 residues. The CDR3 DNA is TGCAGTGCTAGAGACCCCCCCAATGAGCAGTTCTTC. Translation: CSARDPPNEQFF.

This clonotype has just one count. The chain has TRBV5-1 and TRBJ2-2; 7 bases are a match to TRBD2. The CDR3 is 15 amino acids. Trimming at V came to 2 bases and at J to 1 base, leaving 2 bases not matched to a gene. CDR1 SGHRS and CDR2 YFSETQ come from the germline V gene. In DNA, the CDR3 is TGCGCCAGCAGCTTACAGCGGGGGAACACCGGGGAGCTGTTTTTT. Translating gives CASSLQRGNTGELFF.

This chain links TRBV7-2 with TRBJ2-3; either TRBD1 or TRBD2 may supply D (5 bases each). The ends were cut back, 2 bases at V and 6 bases at J, with 15 bases in the middle. CDR1 and CDR2 from the germline V gene are SGHTA and FQGNSA. The length of the CDR3 is 15 residues. CDR3 nucleotides: TGTGCCAGCAGCTTACGACGGGGCCGTGGGGATACGCAGTATTTT. Protein: CASSLRRGRGDTQYF.

The rearrangement links TRBV6-6 to TRBJ2-7; 7 bases line up with TRBD1. Judging by the DNA end, TRBJ2-4 fits better; the J call may be wrong. Germline values: CDR1 MNHNY, CDR2 SVGAGI (reference sequence). CDR3 length: 13 residues. The CDR3 DNA follows: TGTGCCAGCAGTGCCGACAGGGTTCGCATTCAGTACTTC. This translates into CASSADRVRIQYF.

This rearrangement joins TRBV7-3 to TRBJ1-1; D remains unclear. The CDR3 loop spans 15 amino acids. The V and J ends lost 6 bases and 5 bases respectively, with 19 bases between them. CDR1 SGHTA and CDR2 FQGTGA come from the germline V gene. CDR3 protein: CASRPPRARGTEAFF. The CDR3 nucleotides are TGTGCCAGCAGACCCCCGAGGGCCCGGGGTACTGAAGCTTTCTTT.

The V call is TRBV21-1, the J call TRBJ1-2. TRBV21-1 is designated a pseudogene. This CDR3 spans 12 amino acids. The CDR3 spells CASKVRNYGYTF. Here the CDR3 DNA reads TGTGCCAGCAAGGTACGGAACTATGGCTACACCTTC.

This clonotype was picked up a small number of times. The chain combines TRBV11-2 with TRBJ2-3, with D hard to call. The CDR3 loop spans 16 amino acids. With 1 base removed from V and 2 bases from J, the gap between germline ends came to 13 bases. Germline V CDR1 and CDR2: SGHAT, FQNNGV. As DNA, the CDR3 is TGTGCCAGCAGCTTAGGATCCAGACGTTACACAGATACGCAGTATTTT. It specifies CASSLGSRRYTDTQYF.

The chain links TRBV9 to TRBJ2-1, with 7 bases aligning to TRBD2. CDR3 length equals 16 residues. V shed 0 bases, J shed 6 bases, and the junction held 9 bases outside the gene matches. Per the germline V gene, CDR1 is SGDLS and CDR2 is YYNGEE. The CDR3 loop reads CASSVGDGAGANEQFF. The DNA for the CDR3 is TGTGCCAGCAGCGTAGGAGACGGGGCGGGAGCCAATGAGCAGTTCTTC.

This clonotype came up a few times. The chain uses TRBV7-2 and TRBJ2-7; tentatively, D is TRBD1 (5 bases). The V end lost 4 bases, the J end lost 7 bases, and 20 bases lay between the germline ends. This CDR3 is 15 amino acids long. Germline V gives CDR1 SGHTA, CDR2 FQGNSA. The CDR3 sequence is CASSSRQKGAAEQYF. In DNA, the CDR3 is TGTGCCAGCAGCTCCCGACAGAAAGGGGCGGCGGAGCAGTACTTC.

The CDR3 DNA reads TGTGCCAGCAGCCAAGATACAGGGAGGGAAAAACTGTTTTTT. Encoded protein: CASSQDTGREKLFF. The V and J genes are TRBV14 and TRBJ1-4, with D perhaps TRBD1 (6 bases). Trimming cost V 0 bases and J 8 bases, with 10 bases left between them. This CDR3 comprises 14 residues. Germline V gene data show CDR1 as SGHDN and CDR2 as FVKESK. Looking up the rest from reference TRBV14 and TRBJ1-4 gives the full variable domain: EAGVTQFPSHSVIEKGQTVTLRCDPISGHDNLYWYRRVMGKEIKFLLHFVKESKQDESGMPNNRFLAERTGGTYSTLKVQPAELEDSGVYFCASSQDTGREKLFFGSGTQLSVL.

This clonotype has just a few counts. DNA of the CDR3: TGCGCCAGCAGCCAAGGTACCACAGGGAAGAGCTATGGCTACACCTTC. This translates into CASSQGTTGKSYGYTF. This rearrangement joins TRBV4-3 to TRBJ1-2; tentatively, D is TRBD1 (6 bases). This CDR3 is built from 16 residues. The germline V and J ends were trimmed by 1 base and 4 bases, with 16 bases remaining between them. Germline lookup yields CDR1 LGHNA and CDR2 YSLEER.

The rearrangement uses TRBV4-2 and TRBJ1-6; D is unclear. V lost 0 bases and J lost 2, with 8 bases in between. The CDR3 is 16 amino acids. Germline CDR1 and CDR2: LGHNA and YNFKEQ. The CDR3 loop is CASSQEIGAYNSPLHF. The CDR3 region has the DNA TGTGCCAGCAGCCAAGAGATTGGAGCCTATAATTCACCCCTCCACTTT.

This clonotype was seen only a few times. V usage is TRBV11-2 and J usage is TRBJ2-4; 9 nucleotides align to TRBD2. The J call may be in error: the DNA end matches TRBJ2-7 better. The CDR3 is made up of 15 amino acids. Per germline, CDR1 SGHAT and CDR2 FQNNGV. For the CDR3, the DNA is TGTGCCAGCAGACTAGGACTAGCGATTAACTACGAGCAGTACTTC. This sequence encodes CASRLGLAINYEQYF.

The J gene is TRBJ1-4, the V gene TRBV20-1, with D possibly TRBD1 on 6 matching bases. In germline, CDR1 is DFQATT, CDR2 SNEGSKA (reference sequence). With 0 bases removed from V and 5 bases from J, the gap between germline ends came to 19 bases. CDR3 length equals 17 residues. CDR3 DNA: TGCAGTGCTAGAGACACCACAGGACAGACAAAGAATGAAAAACTGTTTTTT. Residues: CSARDTTGQTKNEKLFF.

The chain joins TRBV10-3 to TRBJ1-1; D is uncertain. CDR1 and CDR2 (germline): ENHRY, SYGVKD. V shed 5 bases and J shed 0 bases, with 7 bases lying between them. The CDR3 is 13 amino acids. CDR3 sequence: CAISFGVNTEAFF. The CDR3 coding sequence is TGTGCCATCAGTTTCGGAGTGAACACTGAAGCTTTCTTT.